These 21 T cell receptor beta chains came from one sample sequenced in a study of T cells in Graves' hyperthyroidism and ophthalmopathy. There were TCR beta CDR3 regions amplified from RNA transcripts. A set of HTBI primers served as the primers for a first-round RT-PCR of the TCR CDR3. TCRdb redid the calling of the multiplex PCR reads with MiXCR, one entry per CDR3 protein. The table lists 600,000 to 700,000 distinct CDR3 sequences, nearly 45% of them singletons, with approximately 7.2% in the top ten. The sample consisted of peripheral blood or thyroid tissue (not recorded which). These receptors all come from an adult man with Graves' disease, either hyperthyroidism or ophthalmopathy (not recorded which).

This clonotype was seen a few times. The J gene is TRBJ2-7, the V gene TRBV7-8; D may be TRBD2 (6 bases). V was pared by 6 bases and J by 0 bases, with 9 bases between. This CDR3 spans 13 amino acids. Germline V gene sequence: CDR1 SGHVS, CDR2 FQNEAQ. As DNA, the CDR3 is TGTGCCAGCAGAAGCGGGCTCTCCTACGAGCAGTACTTC. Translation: CASRSGLSYEQYF. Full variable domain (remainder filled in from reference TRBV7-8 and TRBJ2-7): GAGVSQSPRYKVAKRGQDVALRCDPISGHVSLFWYQQALGQGPEFLTYFQNEAQLDKSGLPSDRFFAERPEGSVSTLKIQRTQQEDSAVYLCASRSGLSYEQYFGPGTRLTVT.

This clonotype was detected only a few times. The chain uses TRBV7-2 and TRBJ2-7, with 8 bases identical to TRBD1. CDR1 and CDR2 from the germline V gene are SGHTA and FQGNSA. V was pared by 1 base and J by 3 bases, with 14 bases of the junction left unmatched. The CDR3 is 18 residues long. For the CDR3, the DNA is TGTGCCAGCAGCTTAGACTTTCGGGACAGGAAGGTTGACTACGAGCAGTACTTC. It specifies CASSLDFRDRKVDYEQYF. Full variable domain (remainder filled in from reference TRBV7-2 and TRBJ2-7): GAGVSQSPSNKVTEKGKDVELRCDPISGHTALYWYRQSLGQGLEFLIYFQGNSAPDKSGLPSDRFSAERTGGSVSTLTIQRTQQEDSAVYLCASSLDFRDRKVDYEQYFGPGTRLTVT.

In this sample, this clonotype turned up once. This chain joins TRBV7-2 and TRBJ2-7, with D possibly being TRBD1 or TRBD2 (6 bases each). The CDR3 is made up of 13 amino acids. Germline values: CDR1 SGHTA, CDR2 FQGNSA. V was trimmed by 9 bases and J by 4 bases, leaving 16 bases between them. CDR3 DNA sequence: TGTGCCAGTGCACGGGGGCAGGAGTACGAGCAGTACTTC. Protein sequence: CASARGQEYEQYF.

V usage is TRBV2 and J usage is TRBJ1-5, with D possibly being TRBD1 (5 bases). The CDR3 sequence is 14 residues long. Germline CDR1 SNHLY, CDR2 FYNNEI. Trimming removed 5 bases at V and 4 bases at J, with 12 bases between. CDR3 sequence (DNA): TGTGCCAGCAGTTCTCAACGGGGGAATCAGCCCCAGCATTTT. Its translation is CASSSQRGNQPQHF.

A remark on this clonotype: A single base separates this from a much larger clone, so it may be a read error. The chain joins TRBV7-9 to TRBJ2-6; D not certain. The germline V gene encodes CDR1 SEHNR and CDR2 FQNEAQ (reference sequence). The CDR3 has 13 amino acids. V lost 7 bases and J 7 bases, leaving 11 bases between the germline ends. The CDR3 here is CASTPYKANVLTF. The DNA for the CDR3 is TGTGCCAGCACCCCATATAAAGCCAACGTCCTGACTTTC.

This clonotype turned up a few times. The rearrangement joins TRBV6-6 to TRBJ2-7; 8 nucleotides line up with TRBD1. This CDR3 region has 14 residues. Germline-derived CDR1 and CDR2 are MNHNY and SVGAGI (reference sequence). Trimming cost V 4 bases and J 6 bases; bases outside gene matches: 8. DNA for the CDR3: TGTGCCAGCAGTTTTGACGGACAGGGCGCCGAGCAGTACTTC. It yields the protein CASSFDGQGAEQYF.

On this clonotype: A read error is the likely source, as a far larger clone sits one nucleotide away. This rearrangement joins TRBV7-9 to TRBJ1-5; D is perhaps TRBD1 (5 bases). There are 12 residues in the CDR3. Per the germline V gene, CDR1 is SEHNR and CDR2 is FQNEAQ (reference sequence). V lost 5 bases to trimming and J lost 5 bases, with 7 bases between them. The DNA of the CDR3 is TGTGCCAGCAGCCCAGGGTATCAGCCCCAGCATTTT. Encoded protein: CASSPGYQPQHF.

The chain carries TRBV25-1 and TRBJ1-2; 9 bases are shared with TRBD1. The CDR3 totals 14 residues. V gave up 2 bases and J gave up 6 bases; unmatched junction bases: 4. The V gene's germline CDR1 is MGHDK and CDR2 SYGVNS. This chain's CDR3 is CASSEVGTGHGYTF. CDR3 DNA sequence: TGTGCCAGCAGTGAAGTAGGGACAGGGCATGGCTACACCTTC.

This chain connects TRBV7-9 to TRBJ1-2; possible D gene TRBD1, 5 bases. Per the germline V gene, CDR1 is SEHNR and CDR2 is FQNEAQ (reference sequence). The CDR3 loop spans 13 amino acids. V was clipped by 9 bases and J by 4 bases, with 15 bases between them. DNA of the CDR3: TGTGCCAGTAGCCGACAGTACTCCTATGGCTACACCTTC. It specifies CASSRQYSYGYTF.

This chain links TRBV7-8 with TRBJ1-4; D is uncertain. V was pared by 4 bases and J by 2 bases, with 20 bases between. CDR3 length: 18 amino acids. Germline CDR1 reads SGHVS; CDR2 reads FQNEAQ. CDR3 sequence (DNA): TGTGCCAGCAGCTCACTCCGCGGAGGAACCTCTACTAATGAAAAACTGTTTTTT. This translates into CASSSLRGGTSTNEKLFF.

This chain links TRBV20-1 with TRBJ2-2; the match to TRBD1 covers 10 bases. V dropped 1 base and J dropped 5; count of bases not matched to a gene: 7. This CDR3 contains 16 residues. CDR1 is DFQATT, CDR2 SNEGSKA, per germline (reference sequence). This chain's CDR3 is CSARVPGQGKTGELFF. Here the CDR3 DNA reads TGCAGTGCTAGAGTCCCGGGACAGGGGAAGACCGGGGAGCTGTTTTTT.

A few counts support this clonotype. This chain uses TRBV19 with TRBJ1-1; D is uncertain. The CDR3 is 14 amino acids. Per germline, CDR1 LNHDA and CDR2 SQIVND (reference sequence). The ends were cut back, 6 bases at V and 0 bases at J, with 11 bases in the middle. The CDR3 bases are TGTGCCAGTAGCCAAGACATGGTGAACACTGAAGCTTTCTTT. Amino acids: CASSQDMVNTEAFF.

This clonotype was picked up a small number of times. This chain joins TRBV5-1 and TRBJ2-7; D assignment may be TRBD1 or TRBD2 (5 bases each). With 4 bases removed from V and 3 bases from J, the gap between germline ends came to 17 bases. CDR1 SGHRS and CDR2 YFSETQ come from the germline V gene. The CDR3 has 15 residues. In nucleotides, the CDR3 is TGCGCCAGCAGCCTACCCGGGGCCTCCTTCTACGAGCAGTACTTC. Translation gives CASSLPGASFYEQYF.

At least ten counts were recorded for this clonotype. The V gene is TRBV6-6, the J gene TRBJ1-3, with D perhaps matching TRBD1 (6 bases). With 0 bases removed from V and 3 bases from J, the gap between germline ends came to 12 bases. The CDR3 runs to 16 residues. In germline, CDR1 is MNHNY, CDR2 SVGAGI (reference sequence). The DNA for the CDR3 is TGTGCCAGCAGTTACTCGACACAGGGAAATGGAAACACCATATATTTT. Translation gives CASSYSTQGNGNTIYF.

DNA for the CDR3: TGTGCCACCAGTGGGGGGGAACCCGGGGAGCTGTTTTTT. As protein: CATSGGEPGELFF. The genes are TRBV24-1 and TRBJ2-2, with D maybe TRBD2 (6 bases). In germline, CDR1 is KGHDR, CDR2 SFDVKD. The V and J ends lost 5 bases and 6 bases respectively, with 9 bases between them. The CDR3 is 13 amino acids.

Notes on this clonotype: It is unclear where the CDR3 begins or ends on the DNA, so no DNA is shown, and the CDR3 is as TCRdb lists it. CDR3 sequence: CASSFYICSARGALSNQPQHF. The chain combines TRBV7-2 with TRBJ1-5. The CDR3 is 21 residues long, counting both termini. CDR1 and CDR2 from the germline V gene are SGHTA and FQGNSA.

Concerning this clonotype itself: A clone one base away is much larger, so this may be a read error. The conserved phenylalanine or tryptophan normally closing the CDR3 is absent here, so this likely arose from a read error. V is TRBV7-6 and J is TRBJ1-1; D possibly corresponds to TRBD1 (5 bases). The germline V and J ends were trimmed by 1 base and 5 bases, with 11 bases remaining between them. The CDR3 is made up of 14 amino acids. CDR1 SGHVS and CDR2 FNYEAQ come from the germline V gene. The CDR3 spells CASSLVVGRTEAFI. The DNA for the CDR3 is TGTGCCAGCAGCTTAGTAGTGGGGCGAACTGAAGCTTTCATT.

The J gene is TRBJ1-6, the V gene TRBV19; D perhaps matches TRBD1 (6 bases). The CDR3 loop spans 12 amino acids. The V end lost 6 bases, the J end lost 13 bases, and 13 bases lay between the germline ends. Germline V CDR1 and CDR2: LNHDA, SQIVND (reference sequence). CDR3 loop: CASRMEGDPLHF. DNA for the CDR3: TGTGCCAGTAGAATGGAGGGGGACCCCCTCCACTTT. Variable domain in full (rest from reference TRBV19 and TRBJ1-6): DGGITQSPKYLFRKEGQNVTLSCEQNLNHDAMYWYRQDPGQGLRLIYYSQIVNDFQKGDIAEGYSVSREKKESFPLTVTSAQKNPTAFYLCASRMEGDPLHFGNGTRLTVT.

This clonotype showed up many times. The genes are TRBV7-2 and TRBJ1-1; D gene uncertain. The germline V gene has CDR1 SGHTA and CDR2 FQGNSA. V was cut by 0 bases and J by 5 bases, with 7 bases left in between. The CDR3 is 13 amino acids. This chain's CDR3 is CASSLALGTEAFF. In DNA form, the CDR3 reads TGTGCCAGCAGCTTAGCGCTCGGGACTGAAGCTTTCTTT.

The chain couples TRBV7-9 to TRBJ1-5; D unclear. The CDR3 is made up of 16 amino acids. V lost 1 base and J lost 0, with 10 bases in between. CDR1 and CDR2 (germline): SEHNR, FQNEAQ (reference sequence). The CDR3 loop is CASSLEQRLSNQPQHF. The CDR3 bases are TGTGCCAGCAGCTTAGAGCAGCGTCTTAGCAATCAGCCCCAGCATTTT.

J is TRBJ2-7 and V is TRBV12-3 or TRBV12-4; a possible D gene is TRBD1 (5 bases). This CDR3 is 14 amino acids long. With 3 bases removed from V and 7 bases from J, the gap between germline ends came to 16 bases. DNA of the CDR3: TGTGCCAGCAGTTTTAACCCCCCGCAGGGTGAGCAGTACTTC. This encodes CASSFNPPQGEQYF.